This T cell receptor beta chain was recorded in a study of OX40 agonist ivuxolimab in advanced cancers. Study information: As their treatment, patients were administered ivuxolimab, an agonistic anti-OX40 (CD134) antibody.

The CDR3 totals 14 residues. Trimming pared 0 bases from V and 9 bases from J, leaving 15 bases between. Germline CDR1 is SEHNR and CDR2 is FQNEAQ (reference sequence). Method: immunoSEQ multiplex PCR; TCRdb's copy keeps in-frame clones and lacks some. The table lists some 40,000 clones, approximately 83% of them singletons. Study-wide results and limits: Some nonresponders likewise displayed low normalized T-cell clonal expansion.

This clone was observed once. Its antigen is unknown. This chain uses TRBV7-9 with TRBJ2-7, with unresolved D. The input for sequencing was CD4+ or CD8+ T cells sorted from blood, taken in a trial of the OX40 agonist ivuxolimab. This receptor was taken from an adult with an advanced solid tumor such as melanoma, head and neck, liver or kidney cancer. DNA of the CDR3: TGTGCCAGCAGCTTAGCTGATTTCCCAGTAGGGCAGTACTTC. It yields the protein CASSLADFPVGQYF.